This T cell receptor (beta chain) is from a study of response to subunit inactivated influenza vaccine (dated by TCRdb to the late 2010s). Regarding the complete study: Deep quantitative T cell receptor repertoire profiling was used in the study to track responses to a trivalent subunit inactivated influenza vaccine. Broad study findings and their caveats: The authors proposed that each seasonal influenza vaccination may bring in only a limited number of new T cells.

This clonotype turned up a few times. No antigen is known for it. No much larger clonotype is one base removed from it; base qualities were not supplied. CDR1 and CDR2, looked up from the germline V gene, are MDHEN and SYDVKM. V is cut back by 6 bases and J by 6 bases, with 10 bases in the junction unmatched. From the cysteine up to the phenylalanine, the CDR3 has a length of 15 residues. The sequence is cut down to CDR3 DNA, 45 bases in frame from base 1. The library was obtained by RT-PCR. The sequencer listed for this sample is Illumina HiSeq 2500. TCRdb took the public reads, trimmed them with fastp at Q25, ran MiXCR for clone calling and kept in-frame beta chains. Each entry is one CDR3 protein sequence, shown with its most common DNA and genes. The sample table records about 650,000 distinct CDR3 sequences; 15% to 17% of these occur just once. 11% of the sample is held by the ten biggest clonotypes.

The clonotype was recovered from a man in his fifties or sixties who received an inactivated influenza vaccine. Donor details come from another sample of the same person, matched by shared clones. The chain employs TRBV28 and TRBJ2-7, with 11 bases aligning to TRBD1. The specimen comprised PBMCs from blood, sampled approximately 12 days after vaccination. The sequence in DNA is TGTGCCAGCAGATCCCCTGGACAGGGGGCGGCCGAGCAGTACTTC. Translated, this is CASRSPGQGAAEQYF.